A single T cell receptor (beta chain) is shown here with its context. Its antigen is undetermined. The V and J ends lost 4 bases and 2 bases respectively, with 8 bases between them. The CDR3 length is 13 residues. Germline CDR1 is SGHNT and CDR2 is YYREEE (reference sequence). These data belong to a study of shared clonotypes between healthy human individuals. In the study overall: CD4 naive cells filled three plates per donor, CD4 memory three, CD8 naive two and CD8 memory one. Overall study results and limits: Clonotypes not shared had lower generation probabilities than those common to all four donors.

Every contributor of samples was a Caucasian grown-up residing in Nashville, Tennessee. Method: immunoSEQ multiplex PCR; TCRdb's copy keeps in-frame clones and lacks some. The profile covers some 660,000 clones, with around 78% appearing a single time and more than 1.5% taken by the ten largest. The chain uses TRBV5-4 and TRBJ2-3; TRBD1 might be the D (5 bases). The sequencing sample was made of memory CD4+ T cells sorted from blood. Subset: CD45RA-negative fraction. The sequence came from a young woman in good health. This chain's CDR3 is CASSVGPTDTQYF. The CDR3 DNA reads as TGTGCCAGCAGCGTGGGGCCCACAGATACGCAGTATTTT.